This TCR beta chain was sequenced during a study of T-cell reconstitution after alpha-beta-depleted transplantation in children. It was with unique molecular identifiers that the TCRbeta library was prepared. TCRdb re-derived calls from the PCR reads in MiXCR, one entry per CDR3 protein. This table has about 440,000 distinct CDR3 sequences, approximately 42% appearing once. V was clipped by 3 bases and J by 4 bases, with 11 bases between them. The germline V gene encodes CDR1 MDHEN and CDR2 SYDVKM. This CDR3 is built from 14 residues. This TCR came from a girl aged 2 to 10 with aplastic anemia, due to receive a stem cell transplant. The chain is built from TRBV28 and TRBJ2-3, with D unresolved. The starting material was PBMCs, obtained before TCRalphabeta/CD19-depleted stem cell transplant. The CDR3 DNA follows: TGTGCCAGCAGTTTTAACTGGCGATCAGATACGCAGTATTTT. Protein product: CASSFNWRSDTQYF.